This T cell receptor beta chain was identified in a study of graft-versus-host responses after intestinal transplantation. Overall study: Every recipient underwent anti-thymocyte globulin induction, then tacrolimus and steroids for 3 to 4 years. Study results and limitations: Analysis identified GvH clones in recipient marrow, with some appearing first in ileum or blood.

About this clone itself: Its antigen is not identified.

Sequencing used immunoSEQ multiplex PCR; TCRdb keeps in-frame clones, though not all of them. The data show 65,000 to 90,000 clones, around 93% seen once. The CDR3 contains 17 residues. Germline trimming cut 1 base from V and 2 bases from J; bases unmatched to any gene: 9. Per germline, CDR1 SGHDN and CDR2 FVKESK. The sample here was unstimulated CD8+ T cells sorted from spleen or lymph node cells, taken before transplant. This TCR came from a human donor who was the organ donor for an intestinal transplant. J is TRBJ2-7 and V is TRBV14; 9 nucleotides align to TRBD1. CDR3 sequence (DNA): TGTGCCAGCAGCCAAGGTACCGGGACAGGGTCTACCTACGAGCAGTACTTC. It is translated as CASSQGTGTGSTYEQYF.